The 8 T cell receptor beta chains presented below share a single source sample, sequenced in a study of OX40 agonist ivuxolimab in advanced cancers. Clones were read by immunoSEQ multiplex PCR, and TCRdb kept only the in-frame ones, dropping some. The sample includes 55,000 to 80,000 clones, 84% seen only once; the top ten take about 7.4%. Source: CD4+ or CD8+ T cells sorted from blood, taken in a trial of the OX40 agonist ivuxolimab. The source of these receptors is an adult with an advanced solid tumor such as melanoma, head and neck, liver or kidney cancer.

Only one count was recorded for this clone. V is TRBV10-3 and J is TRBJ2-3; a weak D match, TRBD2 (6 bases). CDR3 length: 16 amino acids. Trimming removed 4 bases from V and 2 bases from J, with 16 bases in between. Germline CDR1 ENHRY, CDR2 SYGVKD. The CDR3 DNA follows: TGTGCCATCAGTGGCACAGGAGGGGTGCCCACAGATACGCAGTATTTT. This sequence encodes CAISGTGGVPTDTQYF.

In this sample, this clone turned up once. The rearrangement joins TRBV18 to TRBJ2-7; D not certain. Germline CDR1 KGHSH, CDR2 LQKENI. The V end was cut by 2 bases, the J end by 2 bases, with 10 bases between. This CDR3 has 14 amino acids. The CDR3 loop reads CASSPGLLTYEQYF. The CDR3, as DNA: TGTGCCAGCTCACCAGGGCTTCTCACCTACGAGCAGTACTTC.

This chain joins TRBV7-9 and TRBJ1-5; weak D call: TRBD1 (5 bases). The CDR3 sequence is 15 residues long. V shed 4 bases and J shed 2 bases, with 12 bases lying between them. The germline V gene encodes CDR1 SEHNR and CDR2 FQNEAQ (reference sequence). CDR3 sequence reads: CASSSPGEGNQPQHF. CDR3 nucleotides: TGTGCCAGCAGCTCCCCGGGGGAGGGCAATCAGCCCCAGCATTTT.

In nucleotides, the CDR3 is TGCAGTGCTGGACAGATCGAGACCCAGTACTTC. The encoded protein is CSAGQIETQYF. The V gene is TRBV20-1, the J gene TRBJ2-5; D is perhaps TRBD1 (6 bases). Trimming pared 5 bases from V and 5 bases from J, leaving 9 bases between. This CDR3 spans 11 amino acids. The germline V gene has CDR1 DFQATT and CDR2 SNEGSKA (reference sequence).

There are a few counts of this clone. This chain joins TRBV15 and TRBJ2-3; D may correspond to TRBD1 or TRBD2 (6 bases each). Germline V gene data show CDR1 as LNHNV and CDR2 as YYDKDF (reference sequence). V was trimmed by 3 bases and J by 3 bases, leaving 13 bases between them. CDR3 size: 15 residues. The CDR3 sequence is CATSRGGGLTDTQYF. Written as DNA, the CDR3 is TGTGCCACCAGCAGGGGGGGCGGGTTAACAGATACGCAGTATTTT.

In DNA form, the CDR3 reads TGTGCCAGCAGCTTCCGGGGGCGAGACACTGAAGCTTTCTTT. It specifies CASSFRGRDTEAFF. The genes are TRBV13 and TRBJ1-1, with a weak D call TRBD1 (6 bases). The germline gives CDR1 PRHDT, CDR2 FYEKMQ (reference sequence). Trimming stripped 3 bases from V and 3 bases from J, with 11 bases between. CDR3 size: 14 residues.

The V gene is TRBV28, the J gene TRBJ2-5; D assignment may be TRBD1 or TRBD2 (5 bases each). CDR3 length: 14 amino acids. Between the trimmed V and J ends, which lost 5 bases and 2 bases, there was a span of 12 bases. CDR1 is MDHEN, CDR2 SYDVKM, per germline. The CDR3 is CASSGGAPQETQYF. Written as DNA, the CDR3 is TGTGCCAGCAGTGGGGGAGCGCCACAAGAGACCCAGTACTTC.

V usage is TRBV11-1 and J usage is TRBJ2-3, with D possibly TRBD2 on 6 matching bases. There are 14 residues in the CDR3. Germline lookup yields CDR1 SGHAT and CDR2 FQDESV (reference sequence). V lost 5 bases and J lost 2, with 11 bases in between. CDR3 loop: CASSGDFFTDTQYF. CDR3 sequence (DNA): TGTGCCAGCAGCGGGGACTTTTTCACAGATACGCAGTATTTT.